Below, 6 T cell receptor beta chains from the same sample are listed, as sequenced in a study of cytomegalovirus exposure and HLA in healthy donors (dated 2017 in TCRdb). Receptors were amplified or captured by the immunoSEQ multiplex PCR assay. The multiplex PCR relied on a mix of 60 forward primers for TCR Vbeta segments and 13 reverse primers for TCR Jbeta segments. TCRdb re-hosts the immuneACCESS table, in-frame sequences only. Its copies lack some clones; in the studies checked, an unresolved V gene accounts for under half of them, and the cause for the rest is not known. The sample profile shows 200,000 to 250,000 clones; roughly 87% of them were found once. The leading ten clones occupy approximately 5.3% of the sample. Sequencing input: PBMCs. The source of these receptors is a woman aged 35 to 49 in good health and CMV-seropositive.

This clone was counted only a few times. This chain links TRBV30 with TRBJ1-1, with D possibly TRBD1 on 6 matching bases. Trimming took off 8 bases at V and 5 bases at J, with 15 bases between the two ends. The CDR3 contains 12 residues. Per the germline V gene, CDR1 is GTSNPN and CDR2 is SVGIG (reference sequence). The chain's CDR3 is CAGIKGGTEAFF. The CDR3 nucleotides read TGTGCCGGAATTAAAGGGGGAACTGAAGCTTTCTTT.

The chain is built from TRBV4-2 and TRBJ2-4; perhaps TRBD2 as D (5 bases). CDR1 is LGHNA and CDR2 is YNFKEQ in the germline V gene. The germline V and J ends were trimmed by 7 bases and 3 bases, with 16 bases remaining between them. This CDR3 comprises 15 residues. The CDR3 here is CASKRAGRGKNIQYF. The CDR3 bases are TGTGCCAGCAAGAGGGCGGGCCGGGGCAAAAACATTCAGTACTTC.

The V and J genes are TRBV20-1 and TRBJ2-7, with D possibly being TRBD2 (5 bases). V lost 6 bases and J lost 5, with 11 bases in between. This CDR3 region has 11 residues. Germline V lookup: CDR1 DFQATT, CDR2 SNEGSKA (reference sequence). The CDR3 region is CSATPGDEQYF. In nucleotides, the CDR3 is TGCAGTGCGACCCCCGGGGACGAGCAGTACTTC.

The V and J genes are TRBV5-1 and TRBJ2-5; 7 bases match TRBD1. The J call is uncertain, as TRBJ2-7 better fits the DNA end. The CDR3 consists of 14 residues. CDR1 is SGHRS and CDR2 is YFSETQ in the germline V gene. The CDR3 nucleotides read TGCGCCAGCAGCTTTACAGGGGACTCCTACGAGCAGTACTTC. Amino acids: CASSFTGDSYEQYF.

V is TRBV7-2 and J is TRBJ1-1; D is undetermined. V lost 0 bases to trimming and J lost 1 base, with 9 bases between them. Germline V gene sequence: CDR1 SGHTA, CDR2 FQGNSA. This CDR3 region has 15 residues. The CDR3 DNA is TGTGCCAGCAGCTTAGCCGGTGTCGGGAACACTGAAGCTTTCTTT. Amino acids: CASSLAGVGNTEAFF.

The chain uses TRBV20-1 and TRBJ1-2, with unresolved D. This CDR3 region has 8 residues. Trimming stripped 7 bases from V and 5 bases from J, with 2 bases between. Germline loops: CDR1 DFQATT, CDR2 SNEGSKA (reference sequence). CDR3 protein: CSVYGYTF. The CDR3, as DNA: TGCAGTGTATATGGCTACACCTTC.